These 4 T cell receptor beta chains came from one sample sequenced in a study of T cell clones after liver transplantation (dated by TCRdb to between 2019 and 2020). Library creation used the immunoSEQ multiplex PCR assay. Sourced from immuneACCESS, this table was stored by TCRdb with only in-frame sequences that have V and J called. A share of the clones is absent; for the studies checked, an unresolved V gene accounts for under half, and the remainder has no known explanation. Across this sample there are tens of thousands of clones, with about 70% seen only once. In total, the top ten clones hold 2.8% of the sample. Material: CD4+ T cells from blood, obtained at the approximately 16-month timepoint. The receptors derive from a human patient who received a liver transplant. After a transplant, some T cells may be of graft donor origin.

The chain recombines TRBV7-9 with TRBJ1-3; tentatively, D is TRBD1 (6 bases). Deletions cut 5 bases from V and 5 bases from J, with 25 bases between. The CDR3 has 18 amino acids. Germline V CDR1 and CDR2: SEHNR, FQNEAQ (reference sequence). The CDR3 is CASSPLTLRGASRNTIYF. The CDR3 coding sequence is TGTGCCAGCAGCCCGCTGACTCTGAGGGGGGCAAGCAGAAACACCATATATTTT.

This chain links TRBV19 with TRBJ2-6; TRBD2 aligns across 11 bases. CDR1 and CDR2 from the germline V gene are LNHDA and SQIVND (reference sequence). After removal of 7 bases from V and 0 bases from J, the junction contained 11 bases not matched to a gene. The CDR3 has 19 residues. The CDR3 is CASTRLAGRMNSGANVLTF. The DNA of the CDR3 is TGTGCCAGTACGAGACTAGCGGGACGCATGAACTCTGGGGCCAACGTCCTGACTTTC.

V and J are TRBV6-1 and TRBJ2-7; possible D gene TRBD1, 5 bases. The CDR3 runs 12 residues. Trimming cost V 0 bases and J 12 bases, with 12 bases left between them. Germline V CDR1 and CDR2: MNHNS, SASEGT. CDR3 in amino acids: CASSEAPTDSYF. The CDR3, as DNA: TGTGCCAGCAGTGAAGCGCCGACAGACTCGTACTTC.

V is TRBV13 and J is TRBJ2-5, with 11 positions matching TRBD2. Trimming removed 2 bases from V and 2 bases from J; junction bases left unmatched: 1. Germline V gene sequence: CDR1 PRHDT, CDR2 FYEKMQ (reference sequence). The CDR3 runs 15 residues. CDR3 nucleotide sequence: TGTGCCAGCAGCTTAAGACTAGCGGGGCAAGAGACCCAGTACTTC. This gives the protein CASSLRLAGQETQYF.